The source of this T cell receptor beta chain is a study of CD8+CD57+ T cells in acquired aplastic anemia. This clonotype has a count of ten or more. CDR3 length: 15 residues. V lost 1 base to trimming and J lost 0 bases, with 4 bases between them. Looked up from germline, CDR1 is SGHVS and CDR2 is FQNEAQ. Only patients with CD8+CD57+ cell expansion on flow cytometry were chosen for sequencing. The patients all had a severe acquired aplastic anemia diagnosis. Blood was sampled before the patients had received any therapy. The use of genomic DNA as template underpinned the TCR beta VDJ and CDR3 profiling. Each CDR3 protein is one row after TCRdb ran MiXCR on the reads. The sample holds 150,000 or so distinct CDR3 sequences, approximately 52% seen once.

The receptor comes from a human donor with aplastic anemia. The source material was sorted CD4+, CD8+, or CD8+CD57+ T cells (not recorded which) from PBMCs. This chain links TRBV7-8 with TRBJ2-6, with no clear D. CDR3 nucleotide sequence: TGTGCCAGCAGCTTAGAGAGCTCTGGGGCCAACGTCCTGACTTTC. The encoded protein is CASSLESSGANVLTF.